These T cell receptor beta chains were read from a single sample in a study of T cell responses to AZD1222 COVID-19 vaccine. Assay used: immunoSEQ multiplex PCR; TCRdb lists only in-frame clones, some missing. The sample has 170,000 or so clones, just over 85% seen once. Source: peripheral blood, taken 28 days after the second AZD1222 dose. These receptors all stem from an adult who received the AZD1222 COVID-19 vaccine. The CDR3 runs from the conserved cysteine through the conserved F or W. Each record gives: CDR3 DNA, CDR3 protein, V gene, clone size, J gene, D gene. D genes are given only for firm matches. Size tells how often a clone was seen (once, few, many) or the class of an expanded clone, and some rows leave it out.

CDR3nt: TGTGCCAGCAGCTCCGGCGGGACTAGCACGAACACCGGGGAGCTGTTTTTT; CDR3aa: CASSSGGTSTNTGELFF; v_gene: TRBV5-6; abundance: .; j_gene: TRBJ2-2; d_gene: TRBD2
CDR3nt: TGTGCCAGCAGTGCCAGGACCACTGCCAATTCACCCCTCCACTTT; CDR3aa: CASSARTTANSPLHF; v_gene: TRBV27; abundance: .; j_gene: TRBJ1-6; d_gene: .
CDR3nt: TGTGCCAGCAGCCAAGTCTATCGGCGAGGGAACAATGAGCAGTTCTTC; CDR3aa: CASSQVYRRGNNEQFF; v_gene: TRBV3-1/TRBV3-2; abundance: .; j_gene: TRBJ2-1; d_gene: .
CDR3nt: TGTGCCAGCAGCGCCCAAAGGACAGGGGTCGCAGATACGCAGTATTTT; CDR3aa: CASSAQRTGVADTQYF; v_gene: TRBV28; abundance: few; j_gene: TRBJ2-3; d_gene: TRBD1
CDR3nt: TGTGCCAGCAGTTCCCTTATGGGAAACACCATATATTTT; CDR3aa: CASSSLMGNTIYF; v_gene: TRBV12-3/TRBV12-4; abundance: .; j_gene: TRBJ1-3; d_gene: .
CDR3nt: TGCAGCGTTGGCCCAGGGGGGGGAAGGACTGAAGCTTTCTTT; CDR3aa: CSVGPGGGRTEAFF; v_gene: TRBV29-1; abundance: .; j_gene: TRBJ1-1; d_gene: TRBD1
CDR3nt: TGCGCCAGCAGTTCAGGACTAGCGGGACTGTACCAAGAGACCCAGTACTTC; CDR3aa: CASSSGLAGLYQETQYF; v_gene: TRBV5-1; abundance: once; j_gene: TRBJ2-5; d_gene: TRBD2
CDR3nt: TGTGCCAGCAGCCTCACAGGAGTTCAAGAGACCCAGTACTTC; CDR3aa: CASSLTGVQETQYF; v_gene: TRBV7-3; abundance: .; j_gene: TRBJ2-5; d_gene: .
CDR3nt: TGTGCCAGCAGCGTCCGGGGACAGGGGTCCTATGGCTACACCTTC; CDR3aa: CASSVRGQGSYGYTF; v_gene: TRBV9; abundance: .; j_gene: TRBJ1-2; d_gene: TRBD1
CDR3nt: TGTGCCAGCAGTTACTCGCCAGGGGACCAGCCCCAGCATTTT; CDR3aa: CASSYSPGDQPQHF; v_gene: TRBV6-5; abundance: .; j_gene: TRBJ1-5; d_gene: .
CDR3nt: TGTGCCAGCAGTCAACCGGGACGGACTTCGAACACCGGGGAGCTGTTTTTT; CDR3aa: CASSQPGRTSNTGELFF; v_gene: TRBV6-2/TRBV6-3; abundance: .; j_gene: TRBJ2-2; d_gene: .
CDR3nt: TGCGCCAGCAGCTTGGTGGGGACAGGGGGTAGTGGCTACACCTTC; CDR3aa: CASSLVGTGGSGYTF; v_gene: TRBV5-1; abundance: .; j_gene: TRBJ1-2; d_gene: TRBD1
CDR3nt: TGTGCCAGCAGCTTAGTGGGGGGTTCGGACACCGGGGAGCTGTTTTTT; CDR3aa: CASSLVGGSDTGELFF; v_gene: TRBV7-7; abundance: .; j_gene: TRBJ2-2; d_gene: .
CDR3nt: TGTGCCAGTAGCGGCCTCTCTGACGGCCACTATGGCTACACCTTC; CDR3aa: CASSGLSDGHYGYTF; v_gene: TRBV19; abundance: .; j_gene: TRBJ1-2; d_gene: .
CDR3nt: TGTGCCAGCAGCCAAGTCGTGCGAGGGGGGTGGAACAATCAGCCCCAGCATTTT; CDR3aa: CASSQVVRGGWNNQPQHF; v_gene: TRBV14; abundance: once; j_gene: TRBJ1-5; d_gene: .
CDR3nt: TGTGCCAGCAGCTTAGCCGGGGGGAGCTCCTACGAGCAGTACTTC; CDR3aa: CASSLAGGSSYEQYF; v_gene: TRBV7-2; abundance: .; j_gene: TRBJ2-7; d_gene: TRBD2
CDR3nt: TGTGCCAGTAGTATAGAGTCCCCAGATACGCAGTATTTT; CDR3aa: CASSIESPDTQYF; v_gene: TRBV19; abundance: .; j_gene: TRBJ2-3; d_gene: .
CDR3nt: TGTGCCACCCGGCTAGGAACCACTGAAGCTTTCTTT; CDR3aa: CATRLGTTEAFF; v_gene: TRBV19; abundance: once; j_gene: TRBJ1-1; d_gene: .
CDR3nt: TGTGCCAGTAGCCGGGACACATCTAACTATGGCTACACCTTC; CDR3aa: CASSRDTSNYGYTF; v_gene: TRBV19; abundance: .; j_gene: TRBJ1-2; d_gene: .
CDR3nt: TGTGCCAGCAGCCCCGGGACAGCGCGCACCTTC; CDR3aa: CASSPGTARTF; v_gene: TRBV6-2/TRBV6-3; abundance: .; j_gene: TRBJ1-2; d_gene: TRBD1
CDR3nt: TGTGCCTCGTCTTCGGGGGCACAGACTGAAGCTTTCTTT; CDR3aa: CASSSGAQTEAFF; v_gene: TRBV7-3; abundance: .; j_gene: TRBJ1-1; d_gene: .
CDR3nt: TGTGCCATCAGGGATACAGGGACAGATACGCAGTATTTT; CDR3aa: CAIRDTGTDTQYF; v_gene: TRBV10-3; abundance: .; j_gene: TRBJ2-3; d_gene: .
CDR3nt: TGCGCCAGCAGCTTGACCCGGACTGTCTATGGCTACACCTTC; CDR3aa: CASSLTRTVYGYTF; v_gene: TRBV5-1; abundance: few; j_gene: TRBJ1-2; d_gene: .
CDR3nt: TGCGCCAGCAGTCCAGGCGGGAAGAACACTGAAGCTTTCTTT; CDR3aa: CASSPGGKNTEAFF; v_gene: TRBV5-1; abundance: .; j_gene: TRBJ1-1; d_gene: .
CDR3nt: TGCGCCAGTTCCGGACAGACGGGCTATGGCTACACCTTC; CDR3aa: CASSGQTGYGYTF; v_gene: TRBV5-1; abundance: .; j_gene: TRBJ1-2; d_gene: .